What follows are 29 T cell receptor beta chains derived from one specimen sequenced in a study of OX40 agonist ivuxolimab in advanced cancers. Assay used: immunoSEQ multiplex PCR; TCRdb lists only in-frame clones, some missing. Here the sample spans 15,000 to 20,000 clones, around 79% being singletons. The starting material was CD4+ or CD8+ T cells sorted from blood, obtained in a trial of the OX40 agonist ivuxolimab. The receptors were sampled from an adult with an advanced solid tumor such as melanoma, head and neck, liver or kidney cancer.

The chain is built from TRBV28 and TRBJ2-2; D unclear. This CDR3 contains 12 residues. Per the germline V gene, CDR1 is MDHEN and CDR2 is SYDVKM. V was cut by 7 bases and J by 2 bases, with 5 bases left in between. The CDR3 DNA follows: TGTGCCAGCAATCCAAACACCGGGGAGCTGTTTTTT. It encodes CASNPNTGELFF.

The genes are TRBV19 and TRBJ2-3; D gene ambiguous. The CDR3 has 11 residues. Germline-derived CDR1 and CDR2 are LNHDA and SQIVND (reference sequence). V was trimmed by 10 bases and J by 6 bases, leaving 11 bases between them. The CDR3 nucleotides are TGTGCCACCAGCGCTCCGGATACGCAGTATTTT. Protein: CATSAPDTQYF.

J is TRBJ2-5 and V is TRBV19; a weak D match, TRBD1 (6 bases). Germline V gene lookup returns CDR1 LNHDA and CDR2 SQIVND (reference sequence). V dropped 4 bases and J dropped 4 bases, with 13 bases sitting between them. This CDR3 is built from 14 residues. CDR3 region: CASSTQLGGETQYF. The CDR3 coding sequence is TGTGCCAGTAGTACCCAACTAGGGGGAGAGACCCAGTACTTC.

V and J are TRBV5-4 and TRBJ2-3, with 8 nucleotides matching TRBD2. The V segment lost 2 bases and the J segment 5 bases; nucleotides outside the gene matches: 7. CDR1 SGHNT and CDR2 YYREEE come from the germline V gene (reference sequence). This CDR3 contains 15 residues. CDR3 coding DNA: TGTGCCAGCAGCTTCACGAGCGGGGGTGTAGATACGCAGTATTTT. It yields the protein CASSFTSGGVDTQYF.

This clone was counted once. This chain connects TRBV5-8 to TRBJ2-7; maybe TRBD2 (5 bases). From germline, CDR1 is SGHTS and CDR2 YDEGEE. The length of the CDR3 is 15 residues. Trimming left V 3 bases short and J 3 bases short, with 16 bases between. The DNA of the CDR3 is TGTGCCAGCAGCTCTACCCCGACACGGGGCTACGAGCAGTACTTC. Translated, it gives CASSSTPTRGYEQYF.

The rearrangement uses TRBV7-9 and TRBJ1-5; D not resolved. The CDR3 has 13 residues. V was pared by 3 bases and J by 6 bases, with 9 bases between. Germline V gene data show CDR1 as SEHNR and CDR2 as FQNEAQ (reference sequence). The CDR3 DNA sequence: TGTGCCAGCAGCTTCCTATTTGGTCAGCCCCAGCATTTT. Protein product: CASSFLFGQPQHF.

This sequence joins TRBV9 and TRBJ1-1, with a weak D call TRBD1 (5 bases). CDR1 SGDLS and CDR2 YYNGEE come from the germline V gene. There are 15 residues in the CDR3. V was pared by 3 bases and J by 1 base, with 13 bases between. This CDR3 reads CASSAAGQGNTEAFF. CDR3 coding DNA: TGTGCCAGCAGCGCCGCCGGGCAGGGGAACACTGAAGCTTTCTTT.

The V and J genes are TRBV6-1 and TRBJ2-1, with TRBD2 matching over 7 bases. This CDR3 is built from 12 residues. The V and J ends lost 7 bases and 14 bases, in that order; junction bases with no gene match: 11. Germline lookup yields CDR1 MNHNS and CDR2 SASEGT. The CDR3 DNA is TGTGCCAGCAACCAAGCGGAGGGGAGGGAGTTCTTC. Encoded protein: CASNQAEGREFF.

This clone is medium-sized in the sample. The chain joins TRBV6-6 to TRBJ1-1, with D perhaps matching TRBD1 (6 bases). This CDR3 has 13 amino acids. Germline V gives CDR1 MNHNY, CDR2 SVGAGI (reference sequence). The V end was cut by 5 bases, the J end by 4 bases, with 11 bases between. This CDR3 reads CASSTGLFTEAFF. The CDR3 DNA sequence: TGTGCCAGCAGTACAGGGCTGTTCACTGAAGCTTTCTTT.

V and J are TRBV5-6 and TRBJ2-2, with TRBD1 matching 8 bases. Germline trimming cut 4 bases from V and 8 bases from J; bases unmatched to any gene: 13. The CDR3 runs to 16 residues. CDR1 and CDR2 from the germline V gene are SGHDT and YYEEEE. The CDR3 is CASSGRDRPRTGELFF. The CDR3, as DNA: TGTGCCAGCAGCGGCCGGGACAGGCCGAGGACTGGGGAGCTGTTTTTT.

The chain recombines TRBV28 with TRBJ2-7; the D gene is possibly TRBD2 (6 bases). The V end was cut by 6 bases, the J end by 2 bases, with 14 bases between. The CDR3 totals 14 residues. Germline-derived CDR1 and CDR2 are MDHEN and SYDVKM. DNA for the CDR3: TGTGCCAGCAGCAACCGGGACTTTGCCTACGAGCAGTACTTC. Residues: CASSNRDFAYEQYF.

The rearrangement uses TRBV7-8 and TRBJ1-1, with a tentative D call TRBD1 (6 bases). The ends were cut back, 1 base at V and 2 bases at J, with 8 bases in the middle. The germline V gene encodes CDR1 SGHVS and CDR2 FQNEAQ. The CDR3 runs 14 residues. The chain's CDR3 is CASSLGDTNTEAFF. CDR3 nucleotide sequence: TGTGCCAGCAGCTTAGGGGACACAAACACTGAAGCTTTCTTT.

The V and J genes are TRBV10-1 and TRBJ1-6; D possibly corresponds to TRBD1 (5 bases). Germline V lookup: CDR1 WNHNN, CDR2 SYGVQD (reference sequence). Trimming cost V 2 bases and J 7 bases, with 9 bases left between them. CDR3 length: 14 amino acids. CDR3 amino acids: CASSEDRSNSPLHF. In DNA, the CDR3 is TGCGCCAGCAGTGAGGACAGATCCAATTCACCCCTCCACTTT.

This clone was recorded once. The V gene is TRBV27, the J gene TRBJ1-2; D might be TRBD1 (6 bases). V lost 6 bases to trimming and J lost 6 bases, with 14 bases between them. This CDR3 spans 13 amino acids. CDR1 and CDR2 (germline): MNHEY, SMNVEV (reference sequence). The chain's CDR3 is CASRFIGGDGYTF. CDR3 nucleotides: TGTGCCAGCAGGTTTATAGGGGGGGATGGCTACACCTTC.

The sample holds many counts of this clone. This sequence joins TRBV4-2 and TRBJ2-1, with D perhaps matching TRBD2 (5 bases). This CDR3 is built from 15 residues. V dropped 0 bases and J dropped 8 bases, with 14 bases sitting between them. Germline CDR1 and CDR2: LGHNA and YNFKEQ. Here the CDR3 DNA reads TGTGCCAGCAGCCAAGAGGGGTCGGGGAGCGATGAGCAGTTCTTC. Protein product: CASSQEGSGSDEQFF.

The V and J genes are TRBV25-1 and TRBJ2-3; maybe TRBD2 (7 bases). Trimming stripped 1 base from V and 6 bases from J, with 17 bases between. Germline CDR1 MGHDK, CDR2 SYGVNS. The CDR3 loop spans 16 amino acids. For the CDR3, the DNA is TGTGCCAGCAGTGAATGGGGGGGCGCGACCTACGATACGCAGTATTTT. Protein: CASSEWGGATYDTQYF.

This chain connects TRBV10-1 to TRBJ2-4; perhaps TRBD1 as D (5 bases). The V end lost 2 bases, the J end lost 5 bases, and 19 bases lay between the germline ends. Germline V CDR1 and CDR2: WNHNN, SYGVQD (reference sequence). The CDR3 has 17 amino acids. In DNA form, the CDR3 reads TGCGCCAGCAGTGAGGAACAGGAAGGAGTAGAACAAAACATTCAGTACTTC. This translates into CASSEEQEGVEQNIQYF.

This sequence joins TRBV7-6 and TRBJ2-7; D is perhaps TRBD1 or TRBD2 (5 bases each). Per the germline V gene, CDR1 is SGHVS and CDR2 is FNYEAQ. The CDR3 sequence is 14 residues long. V shed 1 base and J shed 2 bases, with 9 bases lying between them. CDR3 nucleotides: TGTGCCAGCAGCTTAGGGGACGGACCCTACGAGCAGTACTTC. Translation: CASSLGDGPYEQYF.

The chain links TRBV21-1 to TRBJ2-1; whether TRBD2, the table's D call, matches the DNA was not checked. TRBV21-1 is deemed a pseudogene. The CDR3 totals 15 residues. The CDR3 here is CASSKNKREANEQFF. CDR3 DNA sequence: TGTGCCAGCAGCAAGAACAAGCGGGAGGCAAATGAGCAGTTCTTC.

The rearrangement links TRBV7-9 to TRBJ2-5; the D call may be TRBD1 or TRBD2 (5 bases each). Germline CDR1 reads SEHNR; CDR2 reads FQNEAQ (reference sequence). This CDR3 contains 15 residues. The V gene lost 3 bases and the J gene lost 5 bases, with 16 bases spanning the gap. The chain's CDR3 is CASSFEGPRAETQYF. In nucleotides, the CDR3 is TGTGCCAGCAGCTTTGAGGGTCCCAGGGCTGAGACCCAGTACTTC.

This clone is labeled as medium-sized. Relative to the germline gene, one junction end is altered; a read error may explain this. This rearrangement joins TRBV27 to TRBJ2-2, with D unresolved. Germline V gene data show CDR1 as MNHEY and CDR2 as SMNVEV (reference sequence). The CDR3 is 13 residues long. CDR3 in DNA: TGTGCCACCAGTAGGGTATCCTCCGGGGAGCTGTTTTTT. Its translation: CATSRVSSGELFF.

The chain uses TRBV6-6 and TRBJ2-7, with TRBD2 identical over 7 bases. The CDR3 runs 13 residues. The V segment lost 8 bases and the J segment 2 bases; nucleotides outside the gene matches: 6. Germline V gene data show CDR1 as MNHNY and CDR2 as SVGAGI (reference sequence). The CDR3, as DNA: TGTGCCAGCGGAGTCGGGGGGACCTACGAGCAGTACTTC. As protein: CASGVGGTYEQYF.

The rearrangement uses TRBV5-6 and TRBJ1-2, with D tentatively TRBD1 (6 bases). Germline V gene sequence: CDR1 SGHDT, CDR2 YYEEEE. V was trimmed by 7 bases and J by 7 bases, leaving 17 bases between them. CDR3 size: 13 residues. CDR3 sequence reads: CASGYGGQGGYTF. The DNA for the CDR3 is TGTGCCAGCGGGTACGGGGGGCAGGGTGGCTACACCTTC.

The V call is TRBV7-6, the J call TRBJ2-7, with D hard to call. The germline V and J ends were trimmed by 4 bases and 0 bases, with 7 bases remaining between them. The CDR3 contains 13 residues. CDR1 and CDR2 from the germline V gene are SGHVS and FNYEAQ. CDR3 sequence reads: CASSYQYSYEQYF. CDR3 DNA sequence: TGTGCCAGCAGCTACCAATACTCCTACGAGCAGTACTTC.

The chain joins TRBV19 to TRBJ1-1; D is unresolved. V was trimmed by 7 bases and J by 3 bases, leaving 12 bases between them. The CDR3 is made up of 13 amino acids. The germline V gene has CDR1 LNHDA and CDR2 SQIVND (reference sequence). For the CDR3, the DNA is TGTGCCAGTAAAGGCCCGGCCCACACTGAAGCTTTCTTT. The encoded protein is CASKGPAHTEAFF.

The chain uses TRBV19 and TRBJ2-5; D is perhaps TRBD2 (5 bases). CDR3 length: 15 residues. Trimming stripped 3 bases from V and 3 bases from J, with 14 bases between. Germline V lookup: CDR1 LNHDA, CDR2 SQIVND (reference sequence). CDR3 sequence: CASSISGGLKETQYF. The CDR3 nucleotides read TGTGCCAGTAGTATCAGCGGAGGCCTCAAAGAGACCCAGTACTTC.

CDR3 region: CASSITDTQYF. The CDR3 nucleotides read TGTGCCAGCAGCATCACAGATACGCAGTATTTT. This chain uses TRBV5-4 with TRBJ2-3; no clear D. The CDR3 consists of 11 residues. V dropped 4 bases and J dropped 2 bases, with 2 bases sitting between them. Germline V gene lookup returns CDR1 SGHNT and CDR2 YYREEE (reference sequence).

The V gene is TRBV19, the J gene TRBJ2-3; possibly TRBD1 or TRBD2 for D (6 bases each). Trimming removed 6 bases at V and 4 bases at J, with 14 bases between. This CDR3 region has 14 residues. Germline V gene sequence: CDR1 LNHDA, CDR2 SQIVND (reference sequence). CDR3 residues: CASSPEGGSDTQYF. The CDR3 nucleotides are TGTGCCAGTAGCCCCGAGGGGGGTTCAGATACGCAGTATTTT.

J is TRBJ2-2 and V is TRBV25-1; D is unclear. The germline V gene encodes CDR1 MGHDK and CDR2 SYGVNS. This CDR3 has 16 residues. The V end was cut by 4 bases, the J end by 0 bases, with 12 bases between. The CDR3 sequence: CASSGEIRTNTGELFF. CDR3 bases: TGTGCCAGCAGTGGGGAAATCAGGACGAACACCGGGGAGCTGTTTTTT.